This T cell receptor (beta chain) was captured in a study of blood T cell repertoires in COVID-19. Study overall: Sites across the United States, Italy and Spain contributed samples from acute and convalescent COVID-19. Sources were T cells, B-cell-depleted T cells, or PBMCs; the material itself was cDNA or gDNA.

Study processing details: Nucleated cell number was recorded as an estimate derived from reference gene primer amplification. TCRdb's table, derived via immunoSEQ multiplex PCR, lists solely in-frame clones and lacks some. V, J and clone size are those of that table, while D and trimming were read from the DNA. The sample holds more than 70,000 clones; more than 80% are singletons and the top ten take about 9.3%. The sequencing input was peripheral blood. The clonotype was recovered from an older woman with acute or convalescent COVID-19.

CDR3 sequence (DNA): TGTGCCAGCGGCGCGGTTATGGGCACTGAAGCTTTCTTT. Residues: CASGAVMGTEAFF. V is TRBV3-1 (or the pseudogene TRBV3-2) and J is TRBJ1-1; D unclear. CDR3 length equals 13 residues. Between the trimmed V and J ends, which lost 8 bases and 4 bases, there was a span of 14 bases. CDR1 and CDR2 (germline): LGHDT, YNNKEL (reference sequence).